This TCR beta chain was obtained from a study of CD8 T cells in ankylosing spondylitis. Points from the study as a whole: The study identified a TCR beta motif of eight highly homologous variants that appeared characteristic of ankylosing spondylitis blood. Reports say disease-linked clones showed up significantly more in matched ankylosing spondylitis synovial fluid.

This clonotype was counted only a few times. The target antigen is unknown. Using quantitative 5'-RACE with molecular barcodes, the authors made TCR beta libraries. Each CDR3 protein is one row after TCRdb ran MiXCR on the 5' RACE reads. The sample lists about 330,000 distinct CDR3 sequences, around 7.6% occurring once. V trimming: 8 bases; J trimming: 5 bases; junction bases outside the gene matches: 6. The CDR3 is 13 amino acids. CDR1 is LNHDA and CDR2 is SQIVND in the germline V gene (reference sequence). Material for sequencing was blood, either unsorted or a sorted T cell fraction (not recorded which). The chain employs TRBV19 and TRBJ1-5, with TRBD1 identical over 7 bases. This TCR was recovered from a male donor with ankylosing spondylitis. The CDR3 sequence is CASALGTDQPQHF. CDR3 coding DNA: TGTGCCAGTGCCCTTGGGACAGATCAGCCCCAGCATTTT.